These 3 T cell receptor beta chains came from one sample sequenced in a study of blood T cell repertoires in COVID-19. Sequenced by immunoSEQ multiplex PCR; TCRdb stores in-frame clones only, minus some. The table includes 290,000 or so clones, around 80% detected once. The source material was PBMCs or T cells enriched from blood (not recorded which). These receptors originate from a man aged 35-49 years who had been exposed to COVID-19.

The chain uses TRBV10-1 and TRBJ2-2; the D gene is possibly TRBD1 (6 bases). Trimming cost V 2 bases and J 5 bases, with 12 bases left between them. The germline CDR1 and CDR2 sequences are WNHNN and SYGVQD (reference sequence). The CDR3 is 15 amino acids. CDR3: CASSEVDSPTGELFF. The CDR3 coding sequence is TGCGCCAGCAGTGAGGTGGACAGTCCTACCGGGGAGCTGTTTTTT.

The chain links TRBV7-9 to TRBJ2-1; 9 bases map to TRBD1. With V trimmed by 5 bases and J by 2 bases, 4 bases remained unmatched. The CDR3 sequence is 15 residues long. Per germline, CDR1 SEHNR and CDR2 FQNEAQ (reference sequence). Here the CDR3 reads CASSLGTGPYNEQFF. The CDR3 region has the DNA TGTGCCAGCAGCCTGGGGACAGGGCCCTACAATGAGCAGTTCTTC.

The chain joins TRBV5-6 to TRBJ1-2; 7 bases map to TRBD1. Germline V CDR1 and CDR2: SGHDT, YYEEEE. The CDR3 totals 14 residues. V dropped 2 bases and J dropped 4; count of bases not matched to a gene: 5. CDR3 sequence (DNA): TGTGCCAGCAGCTTTGGGGACAGACGCTATGGCTACACCTTC. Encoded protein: CASSFGDRRYGYTF. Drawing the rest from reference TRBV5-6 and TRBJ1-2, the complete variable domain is DAGVTQSPTHLIKTRGQQVTLRCSPKSGHDTVSWYQQALGQGPQFIFQYYEEEERQRGNFPDRFSGHQFPNYSSELNVNALLLGDSALYLCASSFGDRRYGYTFGSGTRLTVV.